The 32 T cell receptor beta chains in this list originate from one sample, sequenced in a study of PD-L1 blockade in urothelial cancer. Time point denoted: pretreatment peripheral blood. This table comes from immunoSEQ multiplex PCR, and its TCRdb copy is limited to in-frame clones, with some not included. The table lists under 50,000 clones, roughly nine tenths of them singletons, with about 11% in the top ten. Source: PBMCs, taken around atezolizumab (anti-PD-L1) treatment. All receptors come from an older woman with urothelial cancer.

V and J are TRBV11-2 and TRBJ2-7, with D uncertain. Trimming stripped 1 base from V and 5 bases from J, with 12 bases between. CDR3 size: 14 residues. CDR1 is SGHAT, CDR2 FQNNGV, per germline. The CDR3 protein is CASSLADVLDEQYF. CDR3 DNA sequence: TGTGCCAGCAGCTTAGCCGACGTCCTAGACGAGCAGTACTTC.

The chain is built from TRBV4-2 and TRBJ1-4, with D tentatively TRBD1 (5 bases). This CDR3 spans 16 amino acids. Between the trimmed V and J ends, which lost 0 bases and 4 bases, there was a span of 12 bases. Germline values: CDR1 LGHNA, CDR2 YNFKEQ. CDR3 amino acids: CASSQEGRTNNEKLFF. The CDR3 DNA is TGTGCCAGCAGCCAAGAGGGCCGGACAAATAATGAAAAACTGTTTTTT.

The CDR3 sequence: CASSWAGTGGLDEAFF. CDR3 in DNA: TGCGCCAGCAGCTGGGCCGGGACAGGGGGTTTGGATGAAGCTTTCTTT. The chain recombines TRBV5-1 with TRBJ1-1, with 11 bases fitting TRBD1. After removal of 3 bases from V and 7 bases from J, the junction contained 11 bases not matched to a gene. There are 16 residues in the CDR3. Per the germline V gene, CDR1 is SGHRS and CDR2 is YFSETQ.

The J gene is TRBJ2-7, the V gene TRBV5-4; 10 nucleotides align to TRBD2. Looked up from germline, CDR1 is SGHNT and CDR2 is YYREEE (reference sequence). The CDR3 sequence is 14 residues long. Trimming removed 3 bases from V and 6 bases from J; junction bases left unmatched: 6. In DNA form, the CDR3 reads TGTGCCAGCAGCTCAGCGGGAGGGGCTGGCGAGCAGTACTTC. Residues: CASSSAGGAGEQYF.

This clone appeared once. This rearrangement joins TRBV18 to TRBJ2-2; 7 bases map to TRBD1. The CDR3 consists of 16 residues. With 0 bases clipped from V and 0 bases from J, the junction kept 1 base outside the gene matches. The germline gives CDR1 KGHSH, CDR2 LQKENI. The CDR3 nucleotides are TGTGCCAGCTCACCACCGGGACAGACGAACACCGGGGAGCTGTTTTTT. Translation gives CASSPPGQTNTGELFF.

CDR3 sequence (DNA): TGTGCCAGCAGAAACAGGGGGCCTGAAGCTTTCTTT. It yields the protein CASRNRGPEAFF. This chain joins TRBV27 and TRBJ1-1; 9 nucleotides line up with TRBD1. With V trimmed by 6 bases and J by 6 bases, 2 bases remained unmatched. Germline loops: CDR1 MNHEY, CDR2 SMNVEV (reference sequence). The CDR3 totals 12 residues.

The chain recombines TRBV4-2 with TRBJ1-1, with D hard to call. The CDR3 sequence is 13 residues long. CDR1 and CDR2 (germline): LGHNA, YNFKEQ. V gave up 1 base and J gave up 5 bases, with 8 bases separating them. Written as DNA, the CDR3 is TGTGCCAGCAGCCAAGCCGCAGTAACTGAAGCTTTCTTT. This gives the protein CASSQAAVTEAFF.

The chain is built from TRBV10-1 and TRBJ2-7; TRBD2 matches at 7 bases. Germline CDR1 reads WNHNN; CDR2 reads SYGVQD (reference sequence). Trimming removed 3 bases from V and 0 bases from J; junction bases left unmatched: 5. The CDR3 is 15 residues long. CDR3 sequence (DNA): TGCGCCAGCAGTGAACGGGGGGTGAACTCCTACGAGCAGTACTTC. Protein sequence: CASSERGVNSYEQYF.

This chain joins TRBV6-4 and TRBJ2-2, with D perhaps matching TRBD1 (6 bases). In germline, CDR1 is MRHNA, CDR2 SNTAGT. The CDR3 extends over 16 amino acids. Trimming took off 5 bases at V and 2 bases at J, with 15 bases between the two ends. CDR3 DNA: TGTGCCAGCAGTAAAAGGGACACTTCTAACACCGGGGAGCTGTTTTTT. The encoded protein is CASSKRDTSNTGELFF.

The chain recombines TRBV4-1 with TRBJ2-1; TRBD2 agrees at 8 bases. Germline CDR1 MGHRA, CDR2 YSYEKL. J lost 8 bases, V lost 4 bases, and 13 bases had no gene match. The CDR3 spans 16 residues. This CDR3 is CASSPSGGSGKYEQFF. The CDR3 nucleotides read TGCGCCAGCAGCCCATCCGGCGGTAGCGGGAAATATGAGCAGTTCTTC.

For the CDR3, the DNA is TGTGCCAGCAGTTTAGCGGCCGCCTCCTACAATGAGCAGTTCTTC. Translating it yields CASSLAAASYNEQFF. The rearrangement joins TRBV28 to TRBJ2-1; unclear D gene. V was cut by 2 bases and J by 0 bases, with 8 bases left in between. Germline loops: CDR1 MDHEN, CDR2 SYDVKM. The CDR3 is made up of 15 amino acids.

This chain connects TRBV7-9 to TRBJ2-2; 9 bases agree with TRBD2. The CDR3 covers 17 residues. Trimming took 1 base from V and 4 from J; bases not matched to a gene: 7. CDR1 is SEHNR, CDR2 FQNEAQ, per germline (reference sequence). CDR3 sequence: CASSLVGTSLITGELFF. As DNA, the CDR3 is TGTGCCAGCAGCTTAGTCGGGACTAGCCTCATCACCGGGGAGCTGTTTTTT.

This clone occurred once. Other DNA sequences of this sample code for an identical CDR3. CDR3 bases: TGCGCCAGCAGCTTGACAGGGGGCAATCAGCCCCAGCATTTT. It yields the protein CASSLTGGNQPQHF. The chain links TRBV5-1 to TRBJ1-5; TRBD1 aligns across 7 bases. Per germline, CDR1 SGHRS and CDR2 YFSETQ. This CDR3 is 14 amino acids long. V shed 1 base, J shed 2 bases, and the junction held 0 bases outside the gene matches.

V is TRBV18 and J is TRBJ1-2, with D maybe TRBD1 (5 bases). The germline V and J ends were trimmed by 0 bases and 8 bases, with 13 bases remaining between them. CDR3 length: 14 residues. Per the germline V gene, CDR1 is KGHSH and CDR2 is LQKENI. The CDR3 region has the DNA TGTGCCAGCTCACCACCCCTCCGGGGGAGCGGCTACACCTTC. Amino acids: CASSPPLRGSGYTF.

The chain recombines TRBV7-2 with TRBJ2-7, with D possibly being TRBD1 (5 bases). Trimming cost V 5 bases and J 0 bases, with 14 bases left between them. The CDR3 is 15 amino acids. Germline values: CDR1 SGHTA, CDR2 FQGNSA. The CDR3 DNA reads TGTGCCAGCAGCCCCAGGGCTTCGAGCTCCTACGAGCAGTACTTC. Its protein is CASSPRASSSYEQYF.

The CDR3 DNA reads TGTGCCATCAGTCTGGGACAGGCGGGGAATGAGCAGTTCTTC. It codes for CAISLGQAGNEQFF. This chain joins TRBV10-3 and TRBJ2-1; 8 bases line up with TRBD1. Looked up from germline, CDR1 is ENHRY and CDR2 is SYGVKD. Trimming at V came to 5 bases and at J to 7 bases, leaving 7 bases not matched to a gene. CDR3 length equals 14 residues.

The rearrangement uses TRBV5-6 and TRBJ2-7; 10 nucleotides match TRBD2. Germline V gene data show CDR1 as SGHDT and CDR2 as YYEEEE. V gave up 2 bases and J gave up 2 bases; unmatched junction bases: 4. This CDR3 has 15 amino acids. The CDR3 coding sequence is TGTGCCAGCAGCTTTCTAGCGGGAGATCCCTACGAGCAGTACTTC. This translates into CASSFLAGDPYEQYF.

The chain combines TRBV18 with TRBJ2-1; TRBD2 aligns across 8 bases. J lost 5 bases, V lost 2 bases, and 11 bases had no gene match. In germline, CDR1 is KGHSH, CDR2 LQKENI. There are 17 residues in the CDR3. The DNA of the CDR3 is TGTGCCAGCTCACCAATAGCTGCTAGCGGGTGGAACAATGAGCAGTTCTTC. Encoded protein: CASSPIAASGWNNEQFF.

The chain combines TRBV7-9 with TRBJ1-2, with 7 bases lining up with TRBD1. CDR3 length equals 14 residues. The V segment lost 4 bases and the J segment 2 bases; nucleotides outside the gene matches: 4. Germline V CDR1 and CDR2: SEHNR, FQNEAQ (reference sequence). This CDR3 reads CASSSGTVNYGYTF. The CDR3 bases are TGTGCCAGCAGCTCCGGGACAGTGAACTATGGCTACACCTTC.

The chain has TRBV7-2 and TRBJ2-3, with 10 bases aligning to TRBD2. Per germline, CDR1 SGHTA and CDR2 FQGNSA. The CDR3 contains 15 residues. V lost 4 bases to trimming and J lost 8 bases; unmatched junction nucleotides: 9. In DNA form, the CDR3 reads TGTGCCAGCAGCTCACCGGGACTAGCGTTAGGTACGCAGTATTTT. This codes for CASSSPGLALGTQYF.

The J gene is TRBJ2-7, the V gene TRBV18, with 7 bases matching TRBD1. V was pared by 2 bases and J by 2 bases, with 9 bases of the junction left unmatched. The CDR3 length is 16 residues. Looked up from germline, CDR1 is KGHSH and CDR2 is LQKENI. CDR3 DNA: TGTGCCAGCTCACCAGGGCCCGACAGGGCCCCCTACGAGCAGTACTTC. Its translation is CASSPGPDRAPYEQYF.

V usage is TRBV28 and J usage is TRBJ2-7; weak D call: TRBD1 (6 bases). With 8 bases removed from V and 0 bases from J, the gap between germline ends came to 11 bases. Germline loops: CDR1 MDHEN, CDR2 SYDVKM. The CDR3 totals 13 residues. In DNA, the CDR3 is TGTGCCAGCCAACAGGGCCTCTCCTACGAGCAGTACTTC. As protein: CASQQGLSYEQYF.

Written as DNA, the CDR3 is TGTGCCAGCTCACCCAAGAGGGGGCTAGGTGGCTACACCTTC. Its protein product is CASSPKRGLGGYTF. The V gene is TRBV18, the J gene TRBJ1-2, with 7 bases aligning to TRBD1. Germline V gene sequence: CDR1 KGHSH, CDR2 LQKENI. CDR3 length: 14 residues. V dropped 3 bases and J dropped 7; count of bases not matched to a gene: 8.

The DNA of the CDR3 is TGTGCCAGCAGTTTCGGGACAGGGGCCTCGTACGAGCAGTACTTC. It specifies CASSFGTGASYEQYF. V usage is TRBV6-5 and J usage is TRBJ2-7, with 10 bases fitting TRBD1. V lost 4 bases to trimming and J lost 4 bases; unmatched junction nucleotides: 7. The CDR3 is 15 residues long. The germline gives CDR1 MNHEY, CDR2 SVGAGI.

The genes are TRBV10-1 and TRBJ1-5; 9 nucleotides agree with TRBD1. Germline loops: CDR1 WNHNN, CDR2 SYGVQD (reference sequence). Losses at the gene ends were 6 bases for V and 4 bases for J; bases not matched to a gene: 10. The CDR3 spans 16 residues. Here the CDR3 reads CASSEGGTGNNQPQHF. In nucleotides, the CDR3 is TGCGCCAGCAGCGAGGGCGGGACAGGGAATAATCAGCCCCAGCATTTT.

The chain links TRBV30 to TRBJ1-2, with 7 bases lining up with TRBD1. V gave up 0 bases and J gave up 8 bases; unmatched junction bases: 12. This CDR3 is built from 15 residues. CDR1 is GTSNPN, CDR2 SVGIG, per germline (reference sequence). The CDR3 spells CAWSVQERGRGGYTF. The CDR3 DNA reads TGTGCCTGGAGTGTCCAGGAAAGGGGGCGCGGGGGCTACACCTTC.

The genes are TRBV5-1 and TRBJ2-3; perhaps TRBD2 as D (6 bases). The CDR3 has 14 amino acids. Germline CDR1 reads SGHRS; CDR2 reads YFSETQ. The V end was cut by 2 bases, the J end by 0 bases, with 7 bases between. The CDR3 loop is CASSFSGSTDTQYF. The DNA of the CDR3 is TGCGCCAGCAGCTTTAGCGGTAGCACAGATACGCAGTATTTT.

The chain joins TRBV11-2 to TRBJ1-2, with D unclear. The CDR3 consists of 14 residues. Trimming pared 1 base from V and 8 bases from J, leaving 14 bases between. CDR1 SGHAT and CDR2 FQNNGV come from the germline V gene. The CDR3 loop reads CASSLAGPREGYTF. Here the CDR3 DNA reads TGTGCCAGCAGCTTAGCCGGGCCGCGGGAGGGCTACACCTTC.

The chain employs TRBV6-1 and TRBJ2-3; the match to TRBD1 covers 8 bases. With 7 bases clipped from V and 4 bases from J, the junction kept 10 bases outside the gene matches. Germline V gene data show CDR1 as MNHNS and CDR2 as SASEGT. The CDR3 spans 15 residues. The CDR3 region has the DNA TGTGCCAGCAAAACTGGACAGGGCCGGGCAGATACGCAGTATTTT. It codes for CASKTGQGRADTQYF.

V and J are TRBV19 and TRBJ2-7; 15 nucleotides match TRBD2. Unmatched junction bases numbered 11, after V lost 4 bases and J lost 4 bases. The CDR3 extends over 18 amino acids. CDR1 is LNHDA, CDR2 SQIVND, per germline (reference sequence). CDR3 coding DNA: TGTGCCAGTAGTACACACACACCGGGACTAGCGGGAGGATACGAGCAGTACTTC. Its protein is CASSTHTPGLAGGYEQYF.

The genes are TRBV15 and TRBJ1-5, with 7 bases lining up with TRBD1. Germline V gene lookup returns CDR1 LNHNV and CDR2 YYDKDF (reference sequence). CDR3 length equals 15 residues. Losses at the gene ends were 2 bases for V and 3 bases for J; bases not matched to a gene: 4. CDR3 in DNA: TGTGCCACCAGCAGACAACAGGGGTTCAATCAGCCCCAGCATTTT. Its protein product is CATSRQQGFNQPQHF. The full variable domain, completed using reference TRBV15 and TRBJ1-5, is DAMVIQNPRYQVTQFGKPVTLSCSQTLNHNVMYWYQQKSSQAPKLLFHYYDKDFNNEADTPDNFQSRRPNTSFCFLDIRSPGLGDTAMYLCATSRQQGFNQPQHFGDGTRLSIL.

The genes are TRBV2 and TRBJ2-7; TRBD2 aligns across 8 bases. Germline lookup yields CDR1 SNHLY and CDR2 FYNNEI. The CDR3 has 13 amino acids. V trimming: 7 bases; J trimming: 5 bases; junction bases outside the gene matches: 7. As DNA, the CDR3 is TGTGCCAGCAACGGGGGGGCCCGGGACGAGCAGTACTTC. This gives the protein CASNGGARDEQYF.